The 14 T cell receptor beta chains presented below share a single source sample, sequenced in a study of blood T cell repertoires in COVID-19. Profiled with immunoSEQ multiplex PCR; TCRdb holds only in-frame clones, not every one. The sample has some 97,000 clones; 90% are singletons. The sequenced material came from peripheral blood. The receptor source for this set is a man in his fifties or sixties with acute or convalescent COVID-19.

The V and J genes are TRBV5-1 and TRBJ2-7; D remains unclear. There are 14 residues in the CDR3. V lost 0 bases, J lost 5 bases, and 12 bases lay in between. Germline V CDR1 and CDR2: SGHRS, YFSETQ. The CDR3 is CASSLGSISDEQYF. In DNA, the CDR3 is TGCGCCAGCAGCTTGGGTAGTATCTCGGACGAGCAGTACTTC.

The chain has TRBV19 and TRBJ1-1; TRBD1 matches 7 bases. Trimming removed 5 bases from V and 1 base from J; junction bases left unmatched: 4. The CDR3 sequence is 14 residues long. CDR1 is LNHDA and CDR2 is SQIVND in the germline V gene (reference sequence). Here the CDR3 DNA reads TGTGCCAGTAGTTCTGACAGGGCGAACACTGAAGCTTTCTTT. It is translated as CASSSDRANTEAFF.

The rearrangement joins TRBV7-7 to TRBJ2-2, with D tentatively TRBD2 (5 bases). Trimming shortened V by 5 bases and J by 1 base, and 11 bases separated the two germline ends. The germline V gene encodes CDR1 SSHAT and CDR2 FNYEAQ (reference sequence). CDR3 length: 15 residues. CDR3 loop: CASSLSEGNTGELFF. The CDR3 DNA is TGTGCCAGCAGCCTGTCTGAGGGGAACACCGGGGAGCTGTTTTTT.

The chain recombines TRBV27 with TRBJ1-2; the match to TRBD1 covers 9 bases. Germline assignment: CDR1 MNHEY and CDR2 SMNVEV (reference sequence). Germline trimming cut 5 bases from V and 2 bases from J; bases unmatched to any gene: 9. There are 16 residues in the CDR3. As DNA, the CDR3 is TGTGCCAGCAGTCCCCTCGGGACAGGGAGGAACTATGGCTACACCTTC. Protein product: CASSPLGTGRNYGYTF.

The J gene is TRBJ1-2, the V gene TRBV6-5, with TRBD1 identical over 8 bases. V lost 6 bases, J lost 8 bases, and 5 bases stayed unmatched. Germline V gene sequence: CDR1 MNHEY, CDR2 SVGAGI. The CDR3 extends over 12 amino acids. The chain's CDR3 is CASRRTGRGYTF. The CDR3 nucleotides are TGTGCCAGCAGAAGGACAGGGAGGGGCTACACCTTC.

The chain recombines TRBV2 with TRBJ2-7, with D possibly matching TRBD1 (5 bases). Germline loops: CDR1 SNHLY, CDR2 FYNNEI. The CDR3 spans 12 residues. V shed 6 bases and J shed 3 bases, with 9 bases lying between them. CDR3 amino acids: CASSLRDYEQYF. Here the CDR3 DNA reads TGTGCCAGCAGCCTCAGGGACTACGAGCAGTACTTC. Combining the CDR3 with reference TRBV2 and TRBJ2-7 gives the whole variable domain EPEVTQTPSHQVTQMGQEVILRCVPISNHLYFYWYRQILGQKVEFLVSFYNNEISEKSEIFDDQFSVERPDGSNFTLKIRSTKLEDSAMYFCASSLRDYEQYFGPGTRLTVT.

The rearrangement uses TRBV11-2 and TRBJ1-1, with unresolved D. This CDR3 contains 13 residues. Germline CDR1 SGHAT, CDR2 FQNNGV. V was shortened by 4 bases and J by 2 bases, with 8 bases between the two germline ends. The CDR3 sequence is CASSSRGNTEAFF. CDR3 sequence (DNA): TGTGCCAGCAGCTCCCGGGGAAACACTGAAGCTTTCTTT.

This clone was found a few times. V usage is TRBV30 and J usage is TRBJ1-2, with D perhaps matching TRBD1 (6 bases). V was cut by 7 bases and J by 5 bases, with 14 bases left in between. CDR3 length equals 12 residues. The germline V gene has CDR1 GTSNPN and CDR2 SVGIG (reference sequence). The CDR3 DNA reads TGTGCCTCTCGGACAGAGAGATATGGCTACACCTTC. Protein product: CASRTERYGYTF.

This CDR3 reads CASSPKWGRRSYNEQFF. The CDR3 coding sequence is TGTGCCAGCAGCCCGAAGTGGGGGCGAAGATCCTACAATGAGCAGTTCTTC. The rearrangement links TRBV7-9 to TRBJ2-1; tentatively, D is TRBD1 (6 bases). Germline V lookup: CDR1 SEHNR, CDR2 FQNEAQ (reference sequence). This CDR3 comprises 17 residues. V was pared by 5 bases and J by 1 base, with 18 bases between.

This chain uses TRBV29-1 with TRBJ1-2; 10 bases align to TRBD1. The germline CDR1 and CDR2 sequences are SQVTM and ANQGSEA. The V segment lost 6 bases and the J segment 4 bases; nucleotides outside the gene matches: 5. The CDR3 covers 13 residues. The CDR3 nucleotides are TGCAGCGTGGCCGGGACAGGGGTCTATGGCTACACCTTC. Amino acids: CSVAGTGVYGYTF.

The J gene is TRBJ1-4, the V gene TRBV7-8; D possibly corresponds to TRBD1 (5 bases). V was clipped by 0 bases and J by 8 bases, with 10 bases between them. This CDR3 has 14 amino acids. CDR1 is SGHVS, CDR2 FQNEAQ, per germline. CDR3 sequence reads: CASSLAIRGEKLFF. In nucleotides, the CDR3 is TGTGCCAGCAGCTTAGCTATTCGGGGGGAAAAACTGTTTTTT.

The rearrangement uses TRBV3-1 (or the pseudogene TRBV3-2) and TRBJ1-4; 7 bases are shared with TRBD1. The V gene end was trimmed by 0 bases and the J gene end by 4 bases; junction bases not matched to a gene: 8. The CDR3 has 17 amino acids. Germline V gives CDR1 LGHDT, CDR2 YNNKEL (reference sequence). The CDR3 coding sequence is TGTGCCAGCAGCCAAGATTTAGCGGGGACAGTTAATGAAAAACTGTTTTTT. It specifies CASSQDLAGTVNEKLFF.

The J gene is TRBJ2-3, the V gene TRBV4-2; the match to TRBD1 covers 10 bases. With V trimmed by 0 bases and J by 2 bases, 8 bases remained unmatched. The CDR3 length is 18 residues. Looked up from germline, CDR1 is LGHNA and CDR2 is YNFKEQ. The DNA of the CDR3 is TGTGCCAGCAGCCAAGATCCCGGGACAGGGGCACACACAGATACGCAGTATTTT. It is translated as CASSQDPGTGAHTDTQYF.

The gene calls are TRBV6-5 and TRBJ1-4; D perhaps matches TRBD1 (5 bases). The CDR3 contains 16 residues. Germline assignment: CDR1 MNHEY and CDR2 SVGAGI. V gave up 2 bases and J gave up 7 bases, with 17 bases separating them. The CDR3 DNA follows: TGTGCCAGCAGTTACGAAGTGGCGGGGGGTCGTGAAAAACTGTTTTTT. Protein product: CASSYEVAGGREKLFF.